The source of this T cell receptor beta chain is a study of blood T cell repertoires in COVID-19. Study information: Whether acute or convalescent, the COVID-19 samples came from the United States, Italy and Spain. T cells, B-cell-depleted T cells, or PBMCs provided the cDNA or gDNA that served as material.

Per the original methods: Estimation of nucleated cell counts relied on the amplification of reference gene primers. Here immunoSEQ multiplex PCR was the method, and the copy in TCRdb shows in-frame clones only, minus some. V, J and clone size derive from that table, while D and trimming were established from the DNA sequence. The data contain roughly 57,000 clones, roughly 80% of them singletons. The V end was cut by 4 bases, the J end by 1 base, with 17 bases between. CDR3 length: 18 residues. CDR1 and CDR2 from the germline V gene are PRHDT and FYEKMQ (reference sequence). The specimen was peripheral blood. The sequence derives from a woman between 65 and 79 years old with acute or convalescent COVID-19. The rearrangement joins TRBV13 to TRBJ2-6, with TRBD1 as a possible D gene (6 bases). This CDR3 is CASSSYRVAQSGANVLTF. The CDR3 region has the DNA TGTGCCAGCAGCTCTTACAGGGTTGCTCAATCTGGGGCCAACGTCCTGACTTTC. Using reference TRBV13 and TRBJ2-6 for the parts outside the CDR3, the full variable domain is AAGVIQSPRHLIKEKRETATLKCYPIPRHDTVYWYQQGPGQDPQFLISFYEKMQSDKGSIPDRFSAQQFSDYHSELNMSSLELGDSALYFCASSSYRVAQSGANVLTFGAGSRLTVL.